This TCR beta chain comes out of a study of cytomegalovirus exposure and HLA in healthy donors. Of note for this clone: Its antigen remains unknown.

Germline-derived CDR1 and CDR2 are SEHNR and FQNEAQ (reference sequence). Trimming at V came to 5 bases and at J to 8 bases, leaving 15 bases not matched to a gene. This CDR3 spans 16 amino acids. General observations from the study: The study recorded about 150 TCR beta chains that were cytomegalovirus-associated.

Profiled with immunoSEQ multiplex PCR; TCRdb holds only in-frame clones, not every one. The data contain 71,000 or so clones, 94% of them singletons. The sample was PBMCs. V usage is TRBV7-9 and J usage is TRBJ1-5; TRBD1 matches at 7 bases. This TCR was sampled from a young woman in good health and CMV-seropositive. The DNA for the CDR3 is TGTGCCAGCAGCCCCGGACAGGACGGATGGAGGGAGCCCCAGCATTTT. This translates into CASSPGQDGWREPQHF. The full variable domain, completed using reference TRBV7-9 and TRBJ1-5, is DTGVSQNPRHKITKRGQNVTFRCDPISEHNRLYWYRQTLGQGPEFLTYFQNEAQLEKSRLLSDRFSAERPKGSFSTLEIQRTEQGDSAMYLCASSPGQDGWREPQHFGDGTRLSIL.